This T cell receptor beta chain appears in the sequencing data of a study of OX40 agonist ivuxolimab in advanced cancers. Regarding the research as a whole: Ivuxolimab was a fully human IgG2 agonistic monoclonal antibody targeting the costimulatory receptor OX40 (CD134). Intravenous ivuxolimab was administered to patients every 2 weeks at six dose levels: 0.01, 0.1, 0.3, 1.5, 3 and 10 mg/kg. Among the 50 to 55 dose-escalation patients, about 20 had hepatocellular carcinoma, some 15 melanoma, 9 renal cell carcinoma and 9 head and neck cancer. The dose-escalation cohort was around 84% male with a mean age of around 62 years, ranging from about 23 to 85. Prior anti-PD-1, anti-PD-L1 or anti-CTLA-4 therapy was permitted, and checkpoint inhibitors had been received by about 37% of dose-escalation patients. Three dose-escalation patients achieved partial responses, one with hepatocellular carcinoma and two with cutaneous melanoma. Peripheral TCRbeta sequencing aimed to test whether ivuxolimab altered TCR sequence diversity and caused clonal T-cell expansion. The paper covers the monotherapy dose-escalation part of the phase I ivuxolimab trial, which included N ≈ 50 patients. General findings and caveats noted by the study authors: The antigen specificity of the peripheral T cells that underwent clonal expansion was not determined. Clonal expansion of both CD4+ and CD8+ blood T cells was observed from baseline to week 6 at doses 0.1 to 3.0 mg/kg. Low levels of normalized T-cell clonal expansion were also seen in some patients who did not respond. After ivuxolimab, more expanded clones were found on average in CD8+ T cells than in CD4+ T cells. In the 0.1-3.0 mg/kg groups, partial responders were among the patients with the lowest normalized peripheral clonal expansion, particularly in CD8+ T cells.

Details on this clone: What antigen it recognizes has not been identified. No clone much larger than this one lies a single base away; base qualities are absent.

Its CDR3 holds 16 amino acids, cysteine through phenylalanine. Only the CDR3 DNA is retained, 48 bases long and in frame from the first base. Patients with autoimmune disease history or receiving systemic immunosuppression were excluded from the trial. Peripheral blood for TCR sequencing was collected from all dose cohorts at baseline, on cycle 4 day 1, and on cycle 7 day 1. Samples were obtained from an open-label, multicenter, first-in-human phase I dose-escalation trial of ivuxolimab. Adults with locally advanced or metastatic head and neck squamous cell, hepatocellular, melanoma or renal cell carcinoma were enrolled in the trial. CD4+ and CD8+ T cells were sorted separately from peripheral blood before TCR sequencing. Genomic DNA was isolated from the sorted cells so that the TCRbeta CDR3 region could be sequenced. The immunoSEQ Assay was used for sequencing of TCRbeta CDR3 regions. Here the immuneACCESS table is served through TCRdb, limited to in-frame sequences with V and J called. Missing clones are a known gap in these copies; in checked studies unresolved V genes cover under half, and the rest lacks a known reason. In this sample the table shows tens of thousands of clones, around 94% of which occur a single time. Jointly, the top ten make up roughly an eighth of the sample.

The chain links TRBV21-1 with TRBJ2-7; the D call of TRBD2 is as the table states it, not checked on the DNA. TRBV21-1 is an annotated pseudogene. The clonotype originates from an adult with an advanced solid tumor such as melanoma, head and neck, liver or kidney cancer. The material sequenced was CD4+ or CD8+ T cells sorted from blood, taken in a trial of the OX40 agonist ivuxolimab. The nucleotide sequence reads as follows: TGTGCCAGCAGCCCTGGACTAGCGGGAGGGCCGTACGAGCAGTACTTC. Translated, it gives CASSPGLAGGPYEQYF.